These 3 T cell receptor beta chains were all obtained from the same sample, sequenced in a study of cytomegalovirus exposure and HLA in healthy donors. The PCR employed 60 Vbeta primers together with 13 Jbeta primers. Some clones are missing from TCRdb's copy, which holds only in-frame ones; the method was immunoSEQ multiplex PCR. This table holds just under 80,000 clones, roughly four fifths found once. Sequenced: PBMCs. These receptors were taken from a man in his forties or fifties in good health and CMV-seronegative.

Worth noting for this clone: The identical CDR3 is also encoded by other nucleotide sequences in the sample. The gene calls are TRBV29-1 and TRBJ2-5, with TRBD2 matching over 15 bases. Germline lookup yields CDR1 SQVTM and CDR2 ANQGSEA. With V trimmed by 5 bases and J by 5 bases, 6 bases remained unmatched. This CDR3 comprises 15 residues. The CDR3 nucleotides read TGCAGCGTTTGGACTAGCGGGAGGGCCGGGGAGACCCAGTACTTC. It encodes CSVWTSGRAGETQYF. Full variable domain (rest looked up from reference TRBV29-1 and TRBJ2-5): SAVISQKPSRDICQRGTSLTIQCQVDSQVTMMFWYRQQPGQSLTLIATANQGSEATYESGFVIDKFPISRPNLTFSTLTVSNMSPEDSSIYLCSVWTSGRAGETQYFGPGTRLLVL.

As regards this clone: Additional DNA sequences in this sample encode the identical CDR3. The chain links TRBV30 to TRBJ2-5; no firm D call. Trimming removed 7 bases at V and 2 bases at J, with 5 bases between. Germline assignment: CDR1 GTSNPN and CDR2 SVGIG (reference sequence). CDR3 size: 10 residues. In DNA, the CDR3 is TGTGCCTACAAGCAAGAGACCCAGTACTTC. Protein product: CAYKQETQYF.

This clone was detected once. The gene calls are TRBV27 and TRBJ2-1, with TRBD2 matching 7 bases. CDR1 is MNHEY and CDR2 is SMNVEV in the germline V gene (reference sequence). The trim removed 2 bases at V and 0 bases at J, leaving 7 bases unmatched. The CDR3 sequence is 17 residues long. CDR3 coding DNA: TGTGCCAGCAGTTTAAGGCTAGCGGAAGGCTCCTACAATGAGCAGTTCTTC. Translated: CASSLRLAEGSYNEQFF.